A selection of T cell receptor beta chains follows, all from one sample in a study of blood T cell repertoires in COVID-19. Using immunoSEQ multiplex PCR, the repertoire was profiled, and TCRdb retains in-frame clones only, with some absent. This table holds about 270,000 clones, 80% to 90% found once. Sequenced input: PBMCs or T cells enriched from blood (not recorded which). The receptors come from a woman in her 30s with acute COVID-19. The CDR3 runs from the conserved cysteine through the conserved F or W. Fields, in order: J gene, D gene, V gene, clone size, CDR3 protein, CDR3 DNA. A D gene is named only where the DNA matches it firmly. Size is omitted from some rows. Given values are once, few, many or a class for expanded clones.

>TRBJ2-6|.|TRBV7-3|.
CASSLTGDSGANVLTF
TGTGCCAGCAGCTTAACGGGCGACTCTGGGGCCAACGTCCTGACTTTC
>TRBJ1-6|.|TRBV27|once
CASSFETLDSPLHF
TGTGCCAGCAGTTTCGAGACTCTCGATTCACCCCTCCACTTT
>TRBJ1-5|.|TRBV10-3|once
CAISPSPNQPQHF
TGTGCCATCTCCCCCAGTCCCAATCAGCCCCAGCATTTT
>TRBJ1-6|.|TRBV28|.
CASRRALDNSPLHF
TGTGCCAGCAGGAGGGCCTTGGATAATTCACCCCTCCACTTT
>TRBJ1-4|TRBD1|TRBV11-2|.
CASTSMGQPNEKLFF
TGTGCCAGCACCTCCATGGGACAGCCTAATGAAAAACTGTTTTTT
>TRBJ1-2|.|TRBV28|once
CASSSIGQTYGYTF
TGTGCCAGCAGCTCCATCGGTCAAACTTATGGCTACACCTTC
>TRBJ2-2|TRBD2|TRBV7-6|.
CASSRWKAGGTGELFF
TGTGCCAGCAGCCGTTGGAAAGCGGGAGGTACCGGGGAGCTGTTTTTT
>TRBJ1-5|TRBD1|TRBV5-4|.
CASSPGTGVNQPQHF
TGTGCCAGCAGCCCGGGGACAGGGGTGAATCAGCCCCAGCATTTT
>TRBJ1-4|.|TRBV7-2|.
CASSFGRQQWDEKLFF
TGTGCCAGCAGCTTTGGACGACAGCAGTGGGATGAAAAACTGTTTTTT
>TRBJ1-2|TRBD1|TRBV6-5|.
CASSYSATGGYGYTF
TGTGCCAGCAGTTACTCGGCGACAGGGGGCTATGGCTACACCTTC
>TRBJ1-2|.|TRBV10-3|.
CAISDPEARMGLYGYTF
TGTGCCATCAGTGACCCCGAAGCCCGAATGGGACTCTATGGCTACACCTTC
>TRBJ2-3|.|TRBV9|once
CASSATSSDTQYF
TGTGCCAGCAGCGCCACTAGCTCAGATACGCAGTATTTT
>TRBJ1-5|TRBD1|TRBV18|.
CASSPTGVSNQPQHF
TGTGCCAGCTCACCGACAGGGGTTAGCAATCAGCCCCAGCATTTT
>TRBJ1-2|TRBD1|TRBV6-1|.
CASSEEGQDGYTF
TGTGCCAGCAGTGAAGAGGGACAGGATGGCTACACCTTC
>TRBJ2-1|.|TRBV7-3|.
CASSSPSVNEQFF
TGTGCCAGCAGCTCCCCGTCCGTCAATGAGCAGTTCTTC
>TRBJ2-7|.|TRBV19|.
CASSIGTSNEQYF
TGTGCCAGTAGTATAGGCACTAGCAACGAGCAGTACTTC
>TRBJ2-5|TRBD2|TRBV29-1|.
CSAVRAGVGGETQYF
TGCAGCGCGGTGCGAGCGGGAGTTGGGGGAGAGACCCAGTACTTC
>TRBJ2-7|TRBD2|TRBV19|.
CASKLAGGNTHEQYF
TGTGCCAGTAAACTAGCGGGAGGCAACACCCACGAGCAGTACTTC
>TRBJ1-1|TRBD1|TRBV29-1|few
CSGKLDRATEAFF
TGCAGCGGCAAACTCGACAGGGCGACTGAAGCTTTCTTT
>TRBJ2-1|.|TRBV3-1/TRBV3-2|.
CASSQIRGSSYNEQFF
TGTGCCAGCAGCCAAATCCGGGGGAGCTCCTACAATGAGCAGTTCTTC
>TRBJ2-7|.|TRBV14|.
CASSQNGWQYF
TGTGCCAGCAGCCAAAACGGGTGGCAGTACTTC
>TRBJ1-4|.|TRBV2|.
CASSETGSLNEKLFF
TGTGCCAGCAGTGAAACAGGGAGCCTTAATGAAAAACTGTTTTTT
>TRBJ2-1|.|TRBV12-3/TRBV12-4|.
CASRPTGILEQFF
TGTGCCAGCAGACCCACAGGGATTCTTGAGCAGTTCTTC
>TRBJ2-2|.|TRBV2|.
CASNRDTYTGELFF
TGTGCCAGCAATAGGGACACCTACACCGGGGAGCTGTTTTTT
>TRBJ2-5|TRBD1|TRBV4-1|.
CASSQVGGQEQETQYF
TGCGCCAGCAGCCAAGTAGGCGGACAGGAACAAGAGACCCAGTACTTC
>TRBJ2-3|.|TRBV5-4|.
CASSIGRFGAGTTDTQYF
TGTGCCAGCAGCATTGGCCGTTTTGGGGCCGGGACAACAGATACGCAGTATTTT
>TRBJ1-5|TRBD1|TRBV28|.
CASSFGTGAGGDQPQHF
TGTGCCAGCAGTTTCGGGACAGGGGCAGGTGGAGATCAGCCCCAGCATTTT
>TRBJ2-2|.|TRBV6-4|few
CASSDSPSANTGELFF
TGTGCCAGCAGTGACTCCCCTAGCGCGAACACCGGGGAGCTGTTTTTT
>TRBJ1-2|.|TRBV27|.
CASSLSGNGYTF
TGTGCCAGCAGTTTATCCGGGAATGGCTACACCTTC
>TRBJ2-7|.|TRBV5-1|.
CASSLGGTGAYEQYF
TGCGCCAGCAGCTTGGGCGGGACGGGCGCCTACGAGCAGTACTTC
>TRBJ1-6|.|TRBV5-6|few
CASKRGDSPLHF
TGTGCCAGCAAAAGGGGCGATTCACCCCTCCACTTT
>TRBJ2-1|TRBD2|TRBV4-1|.
CASSQDRGGLLYNEQFF
TGCGCCAGCAGCCAAGATCGGGGGGGACTCCTATACAATGAGCAGTTCTTC
>TRBJ2-1|TRBD1|TRBV6-1|.
CASSDKQGFGNEQFF
TGTGCCAGCAGTGACAAACAGGGGTTCGGCAATGAGCAGTTCTTC
>TRBJ2-5|.|TRBV3-1/TRBV3-2|.
CASSDRSGETQYF
TGTGCCAGCAGCGACAGGTCGGGGGAGACCCAGTACTTC